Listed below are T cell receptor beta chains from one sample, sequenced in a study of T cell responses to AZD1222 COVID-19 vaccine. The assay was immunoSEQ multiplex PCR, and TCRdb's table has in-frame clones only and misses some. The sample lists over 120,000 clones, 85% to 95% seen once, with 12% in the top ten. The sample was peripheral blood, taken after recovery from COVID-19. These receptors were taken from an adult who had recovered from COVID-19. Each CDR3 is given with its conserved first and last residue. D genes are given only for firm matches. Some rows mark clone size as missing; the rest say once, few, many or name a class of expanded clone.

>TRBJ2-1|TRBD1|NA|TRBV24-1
TGTGCCACCAGTGACCGGGACAGCCGTGAGCAGTTCTTC
CATSDRDSREQFF
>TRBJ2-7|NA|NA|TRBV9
TGTGCCAGCAGCGTAGATGGGGTGGGCCCCTACGAGCAGTACTTC
CASSVDGVGPYEQYF
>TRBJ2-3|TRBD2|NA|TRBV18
TGTGCCAGCTCACCACCTGGACTAGCGCACACAGATACGCAGTATTTT
CASSPPGLAHTDTQYF
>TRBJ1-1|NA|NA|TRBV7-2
TGTGCCAGCAGCCCTTACAGGGCGGGGACTGAAGCTTTCTTT
CASSPYRAGTEAFF
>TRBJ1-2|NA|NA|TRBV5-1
TGCGCCAGCAGCCTGACGACTGTGTATGGCTACACCTTC
CASSLTTVYGYTF
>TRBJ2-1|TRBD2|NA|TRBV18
TGTGCCAGCTCACAAAATAGCGGGAATGAGCAGTTCTTC
CASSQNSGNEQFF
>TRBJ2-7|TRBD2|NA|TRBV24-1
TGTGCCACCAGTCACATAGCGGGAGTGTACGAGCAGTACTTC
CATSHIAGVYEQYF
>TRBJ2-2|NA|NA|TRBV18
TGTGCCAGCTCACCACCCTCCATATCGAACACCGGGGAGCTGTTTTTT
CASSPPSISNTGELFF
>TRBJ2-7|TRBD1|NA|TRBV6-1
TGTGCCAGCGGACAGGGGGGTGGGTACGAGCAGTACTTC
CASGQGGGYEQYF
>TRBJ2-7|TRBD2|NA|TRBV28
TGTGCCAGCACCATCACATTACTAGCGGGCCTCAGCGAGCAGTACTTC
CASTITLLAGLSEQYF
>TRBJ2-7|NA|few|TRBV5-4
TGTGCCAGCAGCTTGGGGGGGAACTACGAGCAGTACTTC
CASSLGGNYEQYF
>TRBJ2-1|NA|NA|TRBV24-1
TGTGCCACCAGTGACCGCTCCTACAATGAGCAGTTCTTC
CATSDRSYNEQFF
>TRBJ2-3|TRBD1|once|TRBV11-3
TGTGCCAGCAGCCCCCGGGCCTCGGGGACAGGCACAGATACGCAGTATTTT
CASSPRASGTGTDTQYF
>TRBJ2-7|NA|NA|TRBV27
TGTGCCAGCAGTTTGAGGGGCGAGCAGTACTTC
CASSLRGEQYF
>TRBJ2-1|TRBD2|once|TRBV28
TGTGCCAGCAGTTGGATAGCGGGAGCCTCCTACAATGAGCAGTTCTTC
CASSWIAGASYNEQFF
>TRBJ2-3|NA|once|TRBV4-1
TGCGCCAGCAGCCAGGGTAGCGGAAGCACAGATACGCAGTATTTT
CASSQGSGSTDTQYF
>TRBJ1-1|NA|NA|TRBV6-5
TGTGCCAGCAGACTCGACGGGAACACTGAAGCTTTCTTT
CASRLDGNTEAFF
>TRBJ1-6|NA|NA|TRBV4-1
TGCGCCAGCAGCCATCCGTGGAGCGATAATTCACCCCTCCACTTT
CASSHPWSDNSPLHF
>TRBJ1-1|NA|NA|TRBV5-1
TGCGCCAGCAGCTTCGGGACGGGAATGAACACTGAAGCTTTCTTT
CASSFGTGMNTEAFF
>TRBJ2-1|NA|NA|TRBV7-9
TGTGCCAGCAGCTCCTCGGGCGTTTTACCCTACAATGAGCAGTTCTTC
CASSSSGVLPYNEQFF
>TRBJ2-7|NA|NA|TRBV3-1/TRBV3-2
TGTGCCAGCAGCCAAGACCCAGGCAGGGCCTACGAGCAGTACTTC
CASSQDPGRAYEQYF
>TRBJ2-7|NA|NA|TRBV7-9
TGTGCCAGCAGCTTTAGCCCAGGGATGCCCTACGAGCAGTACTTC
CASSFSPGMPYEQYF
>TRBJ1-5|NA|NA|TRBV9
TGTGCCAGCAGCGTAGAGGGAGCCGGGCCCCAGCATTTT
CASSVEGAGPQHF
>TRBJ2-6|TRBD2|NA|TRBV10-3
TGTGCCTCCAGCGGGAAGGCTGGGGCCAACGTCCTGACTTTC
CASSGKAGANVLTF
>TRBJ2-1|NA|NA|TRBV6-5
TGTGCCAGCAGTTACTCGGCGGACTCAGATCAGTTCTTC
CASSYSADSDQFF
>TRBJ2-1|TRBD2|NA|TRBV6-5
TGTGCCAGTCCGGGACTAGCGGGAGTGAATGAGCAGTTCTTC
CASPGLAGVNEQFF
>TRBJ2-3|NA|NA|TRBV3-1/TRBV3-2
TGTGCCAGCAGCCCAAATTTTGGGCGACGCACAGATACGCAGTATTTT
CASSPNFGRRTDTQYF
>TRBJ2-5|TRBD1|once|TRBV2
TGTGCCAGCAGCCAAGACAGGGAAGAGACCCAGTACTTC
CASSQDREETQYF
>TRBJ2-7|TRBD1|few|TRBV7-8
TGTGCCAGTACCGGGACAGGGGTATACGAGCAGTACTTC
CASTGTGVYEQYF
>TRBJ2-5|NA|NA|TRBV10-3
TGTGCCAACCCCAGTAGGGGGTTGGAAGAGACCCAGTACTTC
CANPSRGLEETQYF
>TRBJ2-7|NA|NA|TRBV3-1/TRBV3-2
TGTGCCAGCAGCCTGGGACATTCCTACGAGCAGTACTTC
CASSLGHSYEQYF
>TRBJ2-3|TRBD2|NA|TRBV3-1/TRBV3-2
TGTGCCAGCAGCCAAGGGAGCGGGAACACAGATACGCAGTATTTT
CASSQGSGNTDTQYF
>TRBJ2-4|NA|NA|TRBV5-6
TGTGCCAGCACCACGAACGGGGGAGCCAAAAACATTCAGTACTTC
CASTTNGGAKNIQYF
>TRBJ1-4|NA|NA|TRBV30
TGTGCCTGGAGTGTAGCCCGGGGCTCAACTAATGAAAAACTGTTTTTT
CAWSVARGSTNEKLFF
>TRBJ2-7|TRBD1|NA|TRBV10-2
TGCGCCAGCAAATCGACAGGGACCTACGAGCAGTACTTC
CASKSTGTYEQYF
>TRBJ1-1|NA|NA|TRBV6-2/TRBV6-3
TGTGCCAGCAGTTACTCGCCACAGATCCTGAACACTGAAGCTTTCTTT
CASSYSPQILNTEAFF
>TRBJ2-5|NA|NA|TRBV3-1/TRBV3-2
TGTGCCAGCAGCCAAGTGCCTTGGGTGAGGGAGACCCAGTACTTC
CASSQVPWVRETQYF
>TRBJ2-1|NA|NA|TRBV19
TGTGCCAGTAGTATGGGCGCGTTCTCCTACAATGAGCAGTTCTTC
CASSMGAFSYNEQFF
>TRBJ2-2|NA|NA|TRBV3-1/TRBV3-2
TGTGCCAGCAGCCAGGTCCGAGGCGGGGAGCTGTTTTTT
CASSQVRGGELFF
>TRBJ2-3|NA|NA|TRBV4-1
TGCGCCAGCAGCCAAGAGACGACAGGGAGGGGGTCAGATACGCAGTATTTT
CASSQETTGRGSDTQYF
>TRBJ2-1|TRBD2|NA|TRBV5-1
TGCGCCAGCAGCCTTACTAGCGGGAGCTCCTACAATGAGCAGTTCTTC
CASSLTSGSSYNEQFF
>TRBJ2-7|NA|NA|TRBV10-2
TGCGCCAGCAGTGAGGGTCTAGCTTACGAGCAGTACTTC
CASSEGLAYEQYF
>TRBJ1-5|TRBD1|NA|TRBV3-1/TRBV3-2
TGTGCCAGCAGTCGGGACAGGGATCAGCCCCAGCATTTT
CASSRDRDQPQHF
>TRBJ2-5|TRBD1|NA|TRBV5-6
TGTGCCAGCAGCACTAGGACAGGGCGTATCGAGACCCAGTACTTC
CASSTRTGRIETQYF
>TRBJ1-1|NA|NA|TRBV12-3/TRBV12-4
TGTGCCAGCAGGTCCAGCTATTATGAAGCTTTCTTT
CASRSSYYEAFF
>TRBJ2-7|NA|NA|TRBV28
TGTGCCAGCAGTTTAGCGGGACTCCTCGACGAGCAGTACTTC
CASSLAGLLDEQYF
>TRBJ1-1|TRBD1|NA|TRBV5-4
TGTGCCAGCAGGAGGGGACAGGGGGACACTGAAGCTTTCTTT
CASRRGQGDTEAFF
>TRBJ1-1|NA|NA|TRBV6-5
TGTGCCAGCAGTTCCATCACAGGGTTACCTTTCTTT
CASSSITGLPFF
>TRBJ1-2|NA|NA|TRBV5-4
TGTGCCAGCAGCCGGACTAGGGTCTATGGCTACACCTTC
CASSRTRVYGYTF
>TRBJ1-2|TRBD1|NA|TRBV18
TGTGCCAGCTCACCACGGGCAGGGGGCGACTATGGCTACACCTTC
CASSPRAGGDYGYTF
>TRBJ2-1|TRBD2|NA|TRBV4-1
TGCGCCAGCAGCCAATCACTAGCGGGAGTGGAGCAGTTCTTC
CASSQSLAGVEQFF
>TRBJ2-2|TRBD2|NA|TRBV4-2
TGTGCCAGCAGCCACGGAATAGCTCCAGGGGGGACTAGCGGGGCGCTGTTTTTT
CASSHGIAPGGTSGALFF
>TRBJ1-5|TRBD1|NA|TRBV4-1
TGCGCCAGCAGCCGCGACAGGGGTGTTCAGCCCCAGCATTTT
CASSRDRGVQPQHF
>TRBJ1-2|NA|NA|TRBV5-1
TGCGCCAGCAGCTTAGAACGGACAGTTGGCGGCTACACCTTC
CASSLERTVGGYTF